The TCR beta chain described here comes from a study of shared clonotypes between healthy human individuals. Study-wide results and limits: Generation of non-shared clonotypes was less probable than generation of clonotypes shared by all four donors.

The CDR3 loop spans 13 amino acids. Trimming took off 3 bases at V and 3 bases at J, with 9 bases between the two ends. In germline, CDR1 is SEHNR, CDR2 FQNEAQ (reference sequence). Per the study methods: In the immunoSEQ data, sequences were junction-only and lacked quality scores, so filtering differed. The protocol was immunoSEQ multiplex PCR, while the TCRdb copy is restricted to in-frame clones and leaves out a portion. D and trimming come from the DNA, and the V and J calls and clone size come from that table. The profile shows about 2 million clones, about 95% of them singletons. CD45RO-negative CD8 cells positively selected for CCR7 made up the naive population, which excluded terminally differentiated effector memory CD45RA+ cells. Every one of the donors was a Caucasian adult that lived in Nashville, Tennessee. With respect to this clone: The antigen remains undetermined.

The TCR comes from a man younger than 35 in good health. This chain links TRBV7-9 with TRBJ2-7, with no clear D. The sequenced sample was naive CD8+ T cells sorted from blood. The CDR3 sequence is CASSLDARYEQYF. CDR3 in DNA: TGTGCCAGCAGCTTGGATGCGCGCTACGAGCAGTACTTC.